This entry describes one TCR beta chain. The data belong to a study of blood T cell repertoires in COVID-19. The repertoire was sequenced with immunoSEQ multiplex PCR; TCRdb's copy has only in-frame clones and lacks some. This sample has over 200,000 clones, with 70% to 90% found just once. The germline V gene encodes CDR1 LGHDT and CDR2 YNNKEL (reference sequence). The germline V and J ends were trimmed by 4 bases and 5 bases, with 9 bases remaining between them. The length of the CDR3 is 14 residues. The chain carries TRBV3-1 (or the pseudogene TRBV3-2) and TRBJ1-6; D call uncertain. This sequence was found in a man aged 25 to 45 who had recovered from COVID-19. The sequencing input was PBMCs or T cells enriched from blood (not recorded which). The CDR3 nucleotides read TGTGCCAGCAGCCGCACGGAGAATAATTCACCCCTCCACTTT. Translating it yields CASSRTENNSPLHF.